A selection of T cell receptor beta chains follows, all from one sample in a study of neurological immune-mediated disorders. Using its own MiXCR run on the 5' RACE reads, TCRdb lists one record per CDR3 protein. The table has roughly 60,000 distinct CDR3 sequences, more than 7.5% seen once. Sequenced: PBMCs. The source of these receptors is a young man in good health. Both conserved end residues are part of each CDR3. A D gene is named only where the DNA matches it firmly. Clone size appears in some rows only: once, few, many, or a class for an expanded clone.

D gene: -
clone size: many
J gene: TRBJ1-2
V gene: TRBV5-1
CDR3 protein: CASSLERGNYGYTF
CDR3 DNA: TGCGCCAGCAGCTTGGAGAGGGGCAACTATGGCTACACCTTC

D gene: -
clone size: many
J gene: TRBJ2-7
V gene: TRBV9
CDR3 protein: CASSVASGPYEQYF
CDR3 DNA: TGTGCCAGCAGCGTAGCCAGCGGCCCCTACGAGCAGTACTTC

D gene: TRBD2
clone size: many
J gene: TRBJ2-1
V gene: TRBV20-1
CDR3 protein: CSATSGSYNEQFF
CDR3 DNA: TGCAGTGCAACTAGCGGGAGCTACAATGAGCAGTTCTTC

D gene: TRBD1
clone size: many
J gene: TRBJ2-7
V gene: TRBV20-1
CDR3 protein: CSARAGTDFYEQYF
CDR3 DNA: TGCAGTGCTAGAGCTGGGACAGATTTCTACGAGCAGTACTTC

D gene: TRBD2
clone size: -
J gene: TRBJ2-1
V gene: TRBV27
CDR3 protein: CASSFWGGSGHNEQFF
CDR3 DNA: TGTGCCAGCAGTTTTTGGGGGGGGAGCGGGCACAATGAGCAGTTCTTC

D gene: -
clone size: many
J gene: TRBJ2-5
V gene: TRBV6-5
CDR3 protein: CASSYQEGKETQYF
CDR3 DNA: TGTGCCAGCAGTTACCAGGAAGGCAAAGAGACCCAGTACTTC

D gene: -
clone size: many
J gene: TRBJ2-5
V gene: TRBV24-1
CDR3 protein: CATSDPFRDTYQETQYF
CDR3 DNA: TGTGCCACCAGTGATCCATTTCGGGACACTTATCAAGAGACCCAGTACTTC

D gene: -
clone size: -
J gene: TRBJ2-1
V gene: TRBV6-5
CDR3 protein: CASSLRLGGEQFF
CDR3 DNA: TGTGCCAGCAGCCTCAGGCTGGGGGGTGAGCAGTTCTTC

D gene: -
clone size: many
J gene: TRBJ2-3
V gene: TRBV20-1
CDR3 protein: CSARASGEGLTDTQYF
CDR3 DNA: TGCAGTGCTAGGGCCTCAGGGGAGGGCCTGACAGATACGCAGTATTTT

D gene: TRBD1
clone size: many
J gene: TRBJ2-1
V gene: TRBV20-1
CDR3 protein: CSALGQGLQYEQFF
CDR3 DNA: TGCAGTGCTTTGGGACAGGGTCTCCAATATGAGCAGTTCTTC

D gene: TRBD1
clone size: -
J gene: TRBJ2-7
V gene: TRBV18
CDR3 protein: CASSPTSRRQGTTDEQYF
CDR3 DNA: TGTGCCAGCTCACCAACCTCTAGAAGACAGGGAACGACCGACGAGCAGTACTTC

D gene: TRBD2
clone size: many
J gene: TRBJ2-1
V gene: TRBV3-1
CDR3 protein: CASSQVAGAPYNEQFF
CDR3 DNA: TGTGCCAGCAGCCAAGTTGCGGGAGCCCCCTACAATGAGCAGTTCTTC

D gene: TRBD1
clone size: many
J gene: TRBJ2-6
V gene: TRBV28
CDR3 protein: CASRGQGSGANVLTF
CDR3 DNA: TGTGCCAGCAGGGGACAGGGATCTGGGGCCAACGTCCTGACTTTC

D gene: TRBD2
clone size: many
J gene: TRBJ2-5
V gene: TRBV5-1
CDR3 protein: CASSLVRTAGGETQYF
CDR3 DNA: TGCGCCAGCAGCTTGGTGAGGACTGCCGGGGGGGAGACCCAGTACTTC

D gene: TRBD2
clone size: -
J gene: TRBJ2-5
V gene: TRBV20-1
CDR3 protein: CSARNFEGGPQETQYF
CDR3 DNA: TGCAGTGCTAGAAACTTCGAGGGAGGGCCTCAAGAGACCCAGTACTTC

D gene: -
clone size: many
J gene: TRBJ2-1
V gene: TRBV10-3
CDR3 protein: CAAGAAGGYNEQFF
CDR3 DNA: TGTGCCGCCGGGGCGGCGGGCGGGTACAATGAGCAGTTCTTC

D gene: -
clone size: many
J gene: TRBJ2-3
V gene: TRBV28
CDR3 protein: CASSLLLGSTDTQYF
CDR3 DNA: TGTGCCAGCAGTTTATTACTGGGGAGCACAGATACGCAGTATTTT

D gene: TRBD1
clone size: many
J gene: TRBJ1-1
V gene: TRBV5-5
CDR3 protein: CASSLVGDSRTEAFF
CDR3 DNA: TGTGCCAGCAGCTTGGTAGGGGACAGTCGCACTGAAGCTTTCTTT

D gene: -
clone size: -
J gene: TRBJ2-1
V gene: TRBV10-3
CDR3 protein: CAISASADTQFF
CDR3 DNA: TGTGCCATCAGTGCTAGCGCCGATACGCAGTTCTTC

D gene: TRBD2
clone size: many
J gene: TRBJ2-1
V gene: TRBV10-3
CDR3 protein: CAIRLAGSRYNEQFF
CDR3 DNA: TGTGCCATCAGACTAGCGGGATCACGCTACAATGAGCAGTTCTTC

D gene: -
clone size: many
J gene: TRBJ1-5
V gene: TRBV12-3/TRBV12-4
CDR3 protein: CASSFRGAQPQHF
CDR3 DNA: TGTGCCAGCAGTTTTCGGGGAGCTCAGCCCCAGCATTTT

D gene: -
clone size: many
J gene: TRBJ1-1
V gene: TRBV5-5
CDR3 protein: CASSLVGFTEAFF
CDR3 DNA: TGTGCCAGCAGCTTGGTTGGGTTCACTGAAGCTTTCTTT

D gene: TRBD2
clone size: many
J gene: TRBJ2-4
V gene: TRBV20-1
CDR3 protein: CSARQLAENIQYF
CDR3 DNA: TGCAGTGCTAGACAGCTAGCGGAAAACATTCAGTACTTC

D gene: TRBD1
clone size: many
J gene: TRBJ2-6
V gene: TRBV5-1
CDR3 protein: CASSWGQGGSGANVLTF
CDR3 DNA: TGCGCCAGCAGCTGGGGACAGGGGGGCTCTGGGGCCAACGTCCTGACTTTC

D gene: TRBD2
clone size: -
J gene: TRBJ2-7
V gene: TRBV3-1
CDR3 protein: CASSQDGLAGDEQYF
CDR3 DNA: TGTGCCAGCAGCCAAGATGGTCTAGCGGGAGACGAGCAGTACTTC

D gene: -
clone size: many
J gene: TRBJ2-1
V gene: TRBV11-2
CDR3 protein: CASSLATGGHGEQFF
CDR3 DNA: TGTGCCAGCAGCTTAGCGACAGGAGGGCACGGTGAGCAGTTCTTC

D gene: -
clone size: -
J gene: TRBJ2-5
V gene: TRBV20-1
CDR3 protein: CSVRSGQETQYF
CDR3 DNA: TGCAGTGTTAGGAGTGGGCAAGAGACCCAGTACTTC

D gene: TRBD2
clone size: many
J gene: TRBJ2-5
V gene: TRBV5-5
CDR3 protein: CASSLVGGEMYF
CDR3 DNA: TGTGCCAGCAGCTTGGTTGGGGGGGAGATGTACTTC